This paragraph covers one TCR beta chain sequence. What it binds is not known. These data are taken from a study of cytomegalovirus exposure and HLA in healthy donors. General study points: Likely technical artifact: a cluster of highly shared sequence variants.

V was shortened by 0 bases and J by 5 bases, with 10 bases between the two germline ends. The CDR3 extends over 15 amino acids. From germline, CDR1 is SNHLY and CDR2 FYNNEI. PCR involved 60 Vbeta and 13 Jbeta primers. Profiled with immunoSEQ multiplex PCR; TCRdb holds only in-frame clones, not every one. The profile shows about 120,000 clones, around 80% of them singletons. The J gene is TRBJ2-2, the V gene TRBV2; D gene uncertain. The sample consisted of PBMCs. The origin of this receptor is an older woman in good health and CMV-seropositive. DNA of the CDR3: TGTGCCAGCAGTGAAGCCCTTCCCCGGACCGGGGAGCTGTTTTTT. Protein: CASSEALPRTGELFF.